One and the same sample provided the 11 T cell receptor beta chains below, sequenced in a study of STAT5B mutations in CD4+ large granular lymphocyte leukemia. Sequenced by immunoSEQ multiplex PCR; TCRdb stores in-frame clones only, minus some. The repertoire includes about 32,000 clones, around 81% of them detected once, and 4.4% sits in the top ten. The sequencing input was CD4+ T cells from blood buffy coats. All receptors come from a human donor in good health.

The chain recombines TRBV5-1 with TRBJ2-3; D remains unclear. V lost 3 bases to trimming and J lost 3 bases, with 5 bases between them. The CDR3 sequence is 12 residues long. The germline V gene encodes CDR1 SGHRS and CDR2 YFSETQ. The CDR3 nucleotides read TGCGCCAGCAGCTCCTTAACAGATACGCAGTATTTT. Translation: CASSSLTDTQYF.

The rearrangement uses TRBV6-5 and TRBJ2-4, with D possibly TRBD2 on 5 matching bases. CDR3 size: 12 residues. Germline V gene data show CDR1 as MNHEY and CDR2 as SVGAGI. V was pared by 5 bases and J by 10 bases, with 12 bases between. The CDR3 DNA sequence: TGTGCCAGCAGTCCCGCGAGAGGGATTCAGTACTTC. It is translated as CASSPARGIQYF.

This clone was counted between two and nine times. The chain employs TRBV30 and TRBJ1-1; no clear D gene. Germline lookup yields CDR1 GTSNPN and CDR2 SVGIG (reference sequence). The CDR3 runs 13 residues. V shed 0 bases and J shed 1 base, with 6 bases lying between them. The CDR3 DNA reads as TGTGCCTGGAGTGTACCCAAGAACACTGAAGCTTTCTTT. Amino acid sequence: CAWSVPKNTEAFF.

The chain is built from TRBV7-7 and TRBJ2-2; D perhaps matches TRBD2 (5 bases). The CDR3 consists of 16 residues. Trimming shortened V by 1 base and J by 4 bases, and 13 bases separated the two germline ends. From germline, CDR1 is SSHAT and CDR2 FNYEAQ (reference sequence). The CDR3 DNA reads TGTGCCAGCAGCTTAGGAGGGTCAGAAGTCACCGGGGAGCTGTTTTTT. This encodes CASSLGGSEVTGELFF.

The chain couples TRBV7-3 to TRBJ1-5; 9 nucleotides line up with TRBD1. The CDR3 covers 18 residues. V shed 5 bases and J 7 bases; nucleotides not matched to a gene: 18. CDR1 SGHTA and CDR2 FQGTGA come from the germline V gene. CDR3 nucleotides: TGTGCCAGCAGCCGTCAAACCCCAACCGACAGGGGGAGGCAGCCCCAGCATTTT. This encodes CASSRQTPTDRGRQPQHF.

The V and J genes are TRBV27 and TRBJ2-3; no definite D call. The V end lost 7 bases, the J end lost 3 bases, and 14 bases lay between the germline ends. Per the germline V gene, CDR1 is MNHEY and CDR2 is SMNVEV (reference sequence). The CDR3 contains 14 residues. The CDR3 reads CASTTVGVTDTQYF. The CDR3, as DNA: TGTGCCAGCACGACCGTAGGAGTTACAGATACGCAGTATTTT.

The chain uses TRBV7-9 and TRBJ1-4; D is unclear. The CDR3 length is 15 residues. V shed 3 bases and J shed 4 bases, with 12 bases lying between them. Germline CDR1 and CDR2: SEHNR and FQNEAQ (reference sequence). CDR3 region: CASSLDGRGNEKLFF. CDR3 bases: TGTGCCAGCAGCTTGGATGGACGGGGTAATGAAAAACTGTTTTTT. Combining the CDR3 with reference TRBV7-9 and TRBJ1-4 gives the whole variable domain DTGVSQNPRHKITKRGQNVTFRCDPISEHNRLYWYRQTLGQGPEFLTYFQNEAQLEKSRLLSDRFSAERPKGSFSTLEIQRTEQGDSAMYLCASSLDGRGNEKLFFGSGTQLSVL.

The chain employs TRBV5-1 and TRBJ2-1; weak D call: TRBD2 (6 bases). Germline CDR1 is SGHRS and CDR2 is YFSETQ. This CDR3 region has 15 residues. With 0 bases removed from V and 4 bases from J, the gap between germline ends came to 11 bases. Written as DNA, the CDR3 is TGCGCCAGCAGCTTGGCGGCGGGACCATACAATGAGCAGTTCTTC. Translating gives CASSLAAGPYNEQFF.

The rearrangement links TRBV4-1 to TRBJ2-1, with 13 nucleotides matching TRBD2. V trimming: 4 bases; J trimming: 10 bases; junction bases outside the gene matches: 7. The germline V gene encodes CDR1 MGHRA and CDR2 YSYEKL. The CDR3 sequence is 15 residues long. The CDR3 sequence: CASSPRTSGSGEQFF. CDR3 DNA: TGCGCCAGCAGCCCCCGGACTAGCGGGAGTGGGGAGCAGTTCTTC.

This clone was seen a handful of times. This chain links TRBV28 with TRBJ2-1; TRBD1 or TRBD2 may be the D gene (5 bases each). Germline V gives CDR1 MDHEN, CDR2 SYDVKM. The V gene lost 6 bases and the J gene lost 8 bases, with 14 bases spanning the gap. The CDR3 spans 13 residues. The CDR3 DNA is TGTGCCAGCAGCAATTGGGGGAGTGATGAGCAGTTCTTC. This sequence encodes CASSNWGSDEQFF.

The chain uses TRBV7-3 and TRBJ2-5; D unclear. CDR3 length equals 14 residues. V lost 5 bases to trimming and J lost 5 bases, with 15 bases between them. CDR1 and CDR2 from the germline V gene are SGHTA and FQGTGA. CDR3 nucleotides: TGTGCCAGCAGCCCTGTGGTGGGATGGGAGACCCAGTACTTC. Translation gives CASSPVVGWETQYF.